This T cell receptor (beta chain) was observed in a study of blood T cells in healthy people across ages. Donors each provided roughly 9.6 milliliters of peripheral blood. This clonotype was counted between two and nine times. Antigen: not known. The second PCR ran about 6 to 12 cycles with a sample-barcoded 5' primer and J-beta primers. A tag from a template-switch adaptor with 12 random nucleotides marked each cDNA molecule. TCRdb re-derived calls from the 5' RACE reads in MiXCR, one entry per CDR3 protein. The repertoire has a few hundred thousand distinct CDR3 sequences, 50% to 60% of them found once; the top ten carry around 49%. Findings and caveats of the study: The CMV status of each donor remained undetermined, and this could have confounded shifts in expanded clonotypes. Comparison with aged donors showed that long-lived donors had more naive CD4+ cells and higher diversity.

CDR1 and CDR2 from the germline V gene are MNHEY and SVGAGI. V lost 6 bases, J lost 0 bases, and 4 bases stayed unmatched. The CDR3 has 15 amino acids. Sample: blood. The chain employs TRBV6-5 and TRBJ2-3; 9 bases fit TRBD2. The receptor was isolated from a man in his fifties or sixties in good health. CDR3 nucleotides: TGTGCCAGCAGACAAGGGACTAGCAGCACAGATACGCAGTATTTT. Residues: CASRQGTSSTDTQYF.